This TCR beta chain was documented in a study of T cells in Graves' hyperthyroidism and ophthalmopathy. General study results and limits: Most thyroid clonotypes that were expanded above 0.001 also turned up in blood.

From RNA transcripts, TCR beta CDR3 regions were amplified. Using the HTBI primer set, a first-round RT-PCR was run on the TCR CDR3. TCRdb called the multiplex PCR reads again in MiXCR, with one record for every CDR3 protein. The repertoire holds approximately 610,000 distinct CDR3 sequences, about 15% seen once, with 3.5% to 4.5% in the top ten. Trimming left V 3 bases short and J 4 bases short, with 9 bases between. CDR1 MDHEN and CDR2 SYDVKM come from the germline V gene. This CDR3 is built from 13 residues. Many counts were recorded for this clonotype. Its antigen is still unknown. Patients affected by ophthalmopathy presented a Clinical Activity Score of at least 3, a NOSPECS grade of at least 4, and disease duration below 3 months. Diagnoses used clinical symptoms, serum thyroxine and TRAb, thyroid ultrasound and orbital computed tomography.

This chain uses TRBV28 with TRBJ2-5; no definite D call. The receptor was derived from a woman in her thirties or forties with Graves' ophthalmopathy. The sample comprised blood. CDR3 sequence reads: CASSFGQRETQYF. In nucleotides, the CDR3 is TGTGCCAGCAGTTTTGGTCAGCGAGAGACCCAGTACTTC.